The T cell receptor (beta chain) under discussion was sequenced for a study of T cell clones after liver transplantation. Overall study context: TCRbeta sequencing after a pre-transplant mixed lymphocyte reaction identified graft-donor-reactive clones, later tracked in post-transplant blood. Until 12-24 months post-transplant, subjects got standard immunosuppression and no induction. Study results and limitations: In most of the 8 subjects, circulating graft-donor-reactive CD4 TCRbeta sequences fell significantly after transplant.

Clones were read by immunoSEQ multiplex PCR, and TCRdb kept only the in-frame ones, dropping some. Of roughly 70,000 clones listed, roughly nine tenths are singletons. A word on this clone: Its specificity is not known.

Sorting of unstimulated PBMCs yielded separate CD3+CD4+ and CD3+CD8+ fractions. Trimming removed 6 bases from V and 0 bases from J, with 9 bases in between. The CDR3 covers 14 residues. Germline CDR1 and CDR2: MGHDK and SYGVNS. The sequencing here drew on CD4+ T cells from blood, taken before liver transplant. The sequence came from a human donor who received a liver transplant. The chain is built from TRBV25-1 and TRBJ1-5; D is uncertain. The CDR3 DNA is TGTGCCAGCAGCTGGACTGATAGCAATCAGCCCCAGCATTTT. Translated, it gives CASSWTDSNQPQHF.